Each of the 29 T cell receptor beta chains below was sequenced from the same sample in a study of tumor and adjacent non-tumor tissue in lung cancer. The template was RNA from unsorted bulk tissue. This non-tumor lung sample came from over 3 cm beyond the tumor edge. A modified ARM-PCR protocol with three rounds of nested PCR amplified TCRbeta. TCRdb independently ran MiXCR on the multiplex PCR reads; one entry per CDR3 protein. Seen here are approximately 100,000 distinct CDR3 sequences, less than 75% observed once, and the top ten hold approximately 19%. The sequenced sample consisted of distant non-tumor lung tissue. These receptors originate from a man aged 30-40 years with non-small cell lung cancer.

This chain connects TRBV4-1 to TRBJ2-5, with D hard to call. The CDR3 totals 13 residues. The germline gives CDR1 MGHRA, CDR2 YSYEKL. Trimming left V 4 bases short and J 5 bases short, with 11 bases between. CDR3 DNA: TGCGCCAGCAGCCGATCCCCCGAGGAGACCCAGTACTTC. It is translated as CASSRSPEETQYF.

This chain connects TRBV11-2 to TRBJ2-7, with a possible D match to TRBD1 (5 bases). The CDR3 spans 15 residues. Looked up from germline, CDR1 is SGHAT and CDR2 is FQNNGV. V lost 9 bases to trimming and J lost 0 bases, with 18 bases between them. Here the CDR3 reads CARSRQTASSYEQYF. The CDR3 DNA is TGTGCCAGAAGCAGACAGACAGCGAGCTCCTACGAGCAGTACTTC.

V gene TRBV11-2 combines with J gene TRBJ2-3, with D uncertain. V was shortened by 4 bases and J by 5 bases, with 13 bases between the two germline ends. The V gene's germline CDR1 is SGHAT and CDR2 FQNNGV. CDR3 size: 14 residues. CDR3 sequence (DNA): TGTGCCAGCAGCTCGCAAAGTCTCATAGATACGCAGTATTTT. This gives the protein CASSSQSLIDTQYF.

This clonotype was counted at least ten times. This chain uses TRBV29-1 with TRBJ2-3; TRBD1 might be the D (7 bases). Germline CDR1 and CDR2: SQVTM and ANQGSEA. This CDR3 is 12 amino acids long. V gave up 4 bases and J gave up 5 bases, with 10 bases separating them. DNA of the CDR3: TGCAGCGTTGCCAGGGGGGAAGATACGCAGTATTTT. Translation: CSVARGEDTQYF.

For this clonotype: Lacking the conserved final phenylalanine or tryptophan, this CDR3 likely reflects a read error. V usage is TRBV12-3 or TRBV12-4 and J usage is TRBJ2-3; D is perhaps TRBD2 (6 bases). CDR3 length: 16 residues. V dropped 5 bases and J dropped 1 base, with 16 bases sitting between them. Here the CDR3 reads CASSPLQWGGTDTQYY. Written as DNA, the CDR3 is TGTGCCAGCAGTCCGCTACAGTGGGGGGGCACAGATACGCAGTATTAT.

The genes are TRBV11-2 and TRBJ2-3; D ambiguous. Germline V CDR1 and CDR2: SGHAT, FQNNGV. V lost 5 bases and J 1 base, leaving 13 bases between the germline ends. CDR3 size: 15 residues. CDR3 protein: CASSLGRAGTDTQYF. CDR3 coding DNA: TGTGCCAGCAGCCTCGGACGGGCCGGCACAGATACGCAGTATTTT. The complete variable domain, with remaining parts taken from reference TRBV11-2 and TRBJ2-3, reads EAGVAQSPRYKIIEKRQSVAFWCNPISGHATLYWYQQILGQGPKLLIQFQNNGVVDDSQLPKDRFSAERLKGVDSTLKIQPAKLEDSAVYLCASSLGRAGTDTQYFGPGTRLTVL.

On this clonotype: In this CDR3 the conserved last residue, phenylalanine or tryptophan, is missing, so a read error is likely. The chain carries TRBV11-2 and TRBJ2-3, with a tentative D call TRBD2 (6 bases). Deletions cut 5 bases from V and 1 base from J, with 10 bases between. The CDR3 runs to 14 residues. CDR1 and CDR2 from the germline V gene are SGHAT and FQNNGV. The CDR3 protein is CASSRLDGTDTQYS. The CDR3 nucleotides are TGTGCCAGCAGCCGACTAGACGGCACAGATACGCAGTATTCT.

Turning to this clonotype: With a much larger clone just one base away, this may be a read error. This chain uses TRBV14 with TRBJ2-5; perhaps TRBD2 as D (7 bases). Trimming stripped 1 base from V and 5 bases from J, with 17 bases between. This CDR3 is 16 amino acids long. Germline CDR1 reads SGHDN; CDR2 reads FVKESK. CDR3 coding DNA: TGTGCCAGCAGCCAAGCCTGGGGGGGGCTGCTGGAGACCCAGTACTTC. Its translation is CASSQAWGGLLETQYF.

Regarding this clonotype: Compared with germline, one end of the junction differs, possibly owing to a read error. The chain joins TRBV19 to TRBJ2-1, with D hard to call. CDR3 length: 14 amino acids. Germline CDR1 is LNHDA and CDR2 is SQIVND (reference sequence). CDR3 protein: CANSIDLLYNVQFF. CDR3 in DNA: TGTGCGAATAGTATAGATCTACTATACAATGTGCAGTTCTTC. The full variable domain, its missing parts supplied by reference TRBV19 and TRBJ2-1, is DGGITQSPKYLFRKEGQNVTLSCEQNLNHDAMYWYRQDPGQGLRLIYYSQIVNDFQKGDIAEGYSVSREKKESFPLTVTSAQKNPTAFYLCANSIDLLYNVQFFGPGTRLTVL.

With regard to this clonotype: A read error may be the cause here, since a much bigger clone is one base away. V and J are TRBV4-2 and TRBJ2-3, with TRBD2 matching over 9 bases. CDR3 length: 17 residues. The V gene's germline CDR1 is LGHNA and CDR2 YNFKEQ. CDR3: CASSHTPGLANAETQYF. The CDR3 DNA sequence: TGTGCCAGCAGCCATACACCGGGACTAGCTAACGCAGAAACGCAGTATTTT.

This clonotype was observed once. A much larger clone lies one base from this, so it may be a read error. The chain uses TRBV4-1 and TRBJ1-6; the D is unclear. Trimming shortened V by 1 base and J by 7 bases, and 11 bases separated the two germline ends. Germline V lookup: CDR1 MGHRA, CDR2 YSYEKL. The CDR3 consists of 15 residues. This CDR3 is CASSQARFANSPLHF. The CDR3 region has the DNA TGCGCCAGCAGCCAAGCGCGCTTTGCGAATTCACCCCTCCACTTT.

For this clonotype: Germline and junction disagree at one end, which may indicate a read error. This chain joins TRBV11-2 and TRBJ1-1; D remains unclear. CDR1 and CDR2 (germline): SGHAT, FQNNGV. This CDR3 has 12 amino acids. The CDR3, as DNA: TGTGTCAGCAGCTCCTATGACGGTGAAGCTTTCTTT. It specifies CVSSSYDGEAFF.

A remark on this clonotype: Germline and junction disagree at one end, which may indicate a read error. This chain uses TRBV11-3 with TRBJ1-2; D possibly corresponds to TRBD1 (5 bases). Germline lookup yields CDR1 SGHNT and CDR2 YENEEA. The CDR3 runs to 16 residues. The CDR3 DNA is TGTGCCAGCAGCTTATTAACAGGCCGCTTGAGTTATGGCTACGCCTTC. Translating it yields CASSLLTGRLSYGYAF.

About this clonotype: At one of its ends the junction is not consistent with the germline gene, which may arise from a read error. This chain uses TRBV6-5 with TRBJ1-2, with D maybe TRBD1 (5 bases). Per the germline V gene, CDR1 is MNHEY and CDR2 is SVGAGI. The length of the CDR3 is 14 residues. Here the CDR3 reads CASNRVTANYGCTF. The CDR3 region has the DNA TGTGCCAGCAATCGGGTGACAGCTAACTATGGCTGCACCTTC.

In the case of this clonotype: A read error may account for a junction end that differs from germline. The J gene is TRBJ1-1, the V gene TRBV6-5; D is unresolved. The CDR3 sequence is 13 residues long. The germline V gene has CDR1 MNHEY and CDR2 SVGAGI. DNA of the CDR3: TGTGGCAGCAGTTACTCCGACTCACGGCGGGCTTTCTTT. Translating gives CGSSYSDSRRAFF.

In the case of this clonotype: An end of the junction differs from the germline gene, which may be a read error. This chain joins TRBV6-2 or TRBV6-3 and TRBJ1-2; possible D gene TRBD1, 5 bases. Germline CDR1 and CDR2: MNHEY and SVGEGT. This CDR3 region has 12 residues. CDR3 loop: CARSYGTDGYIF. In nucleotides, the CDR3 is TGTGCCAGGAGTTACGGGACGGATGGCTACATCTTC.

Details on this clonotype: Being one base from a much bigger clone, this may be a read error. The chain uses TRBV4-1 and TRBJ2-3, with a tentative D call TRBD2 (5 bases). Germline V CDR1 and CDR2: MGHRA, YSYEKL. V was trimmed by 0 bases and J by 0 bases, leaving 13 bases between them. The CDR3 covers 17 residues. CDR3 residues: CASSQEGPRTSTDTQYF. CDR3 nucleotide sequence: TGCGCCAGCAGCCAAGAAGGTCCCAGGACTAGCACAGATACGCAGTATTTT.

This clonotype has a count of ten or more. The rearrangement links TRBV6-5 to TRBJ1-2; a possible D gene is TRBD1 (5 bases). The CDR3 is made up of 15 amino acids. The V gene lost 0 bases and the J gene lost 4 bases, with 12 bases spanning the gap. Germline CDR1 and CDR2: MNHEY and SVGAGI. CDR3: CASSYSGGGSYGYTF. The CDR3 nucleotides are TGTGCCAGCAGTTACTCGGGCGGGGGAAGCTATGGCTACACCTTC.

This clonotype was observed a handful of times. With a much larger clone just one base away, this may be a read error. The rearrangement joins TRBV12-3 or TRBV12-4 to TRBJ1-2; D is unresolved. CDR3 size: 12 residues. CDR3 residues: CASRNIQQAYIF. CDR3 in DNA: TGTGCCAGCAGGAATATACAGCAGGCCTACATCTTC.

In this sample, this clonotype turned up once. This clone may be a read error of a much larger clone one base away. The chain is built from TRBV11-2 and TRBJ2-5; D gene ambiguous. The CDR3 is 13 amino acids. Germline V gene lookup returns CDR1 SGHAT and CDR2 FQNNGV. CDR3 amino acids: CTSSRIGKETQYF. DNA of the CDR3: TGTACCAGCAGCCGGATAGGGAAAGAGACCCAGTACTTC.

On this clonotype: Mismatch with germline at one junction end may stem from a read error. The rearrangement joins TRBV29-1 to TRBJ1-1, with D hard to call. CDR1 and CDR2 from the germline V gene are SQVTM and ANQGSEA. The CDR3 has 10 residues. The CDR3 region is CSIDSSEAFF. The DNA of the CDR3 is TGCAGCATTGATAGTAGCGAAGCTTTCTTT. Supplemented by reference TRBV29-1 and TRBJ1-1, the full variable domain reads SAVISQKPSRDICQRGTSLTIQCQVDSQVTMMFWYRQQPGQSLTLIATANQGSEATYESGFVIDKFPISRPNLTFSTLTVSNMSPEDSSIYLCSIDSSEAFFGQGTRLTVV.

Only a few counts were recorded for this clonotype. This may stem from a read error, because a much larger clone lies one nucleotide away. The CDR3 spells CASSLDRVQPQHF. CDR3 coding DNA: TGTGCCAGCAGCTTGGACAGGGTCCAGCCCCAGCATTTT. The chain couples TRBV5-6 to TRBJ1-5, with D tentatively TRBD1 (6 bases). The CDR3 loop spans 13 amino acids. In germline, CDR1 is SGHDT, CDR2 YYEEEE. Trimming took 0 bases from V and 7 from J, leaving 8 bases between them.

Remarks on this clonotype: At one end the junction does not follow the germline gene, possibly because of a read error. The gene calls are TRBV20-1 and TRBJ1-3, with a possible D match to TRBD1 (6 bases). Germline lookup yields CDR1 DFQATT and CDR2 SNEGSKA (reference sequence). There are 15 residues in the CDR3. The CDR3 nucleotides are TGCAGTGGTAGAACCCAGGGGCTAGACGGAGACACCATATATTTT. Translated, it gives CSGRTQGLDGDTIYF.

This clonotype was detected ten times or more. This chain joins TRBV24-1 and TRBJ2-3; TRBD2 matches 12 bases. Germline-derived CDR1 and CDR2 are KGHDR and SFDVKD. The J segment lost 6 bases and the V segment lost 2 bases, leaving 5 bases of the junction unmatched. There are 16 residues in the CDR3. CDR3 DNA: TGTGCCACCAGTGATTCGACTAGCGGGAGTTCGGATACGCAGTATTTT. Translation: CATSDSTSGSSDTQYF.

With regard to this clonotype: This may be a read error: a much more frequent sequence differs by one nucleotide. The chain employs TRBV4-3 and TRBJ2-3, with D possibly being TRBD2 (5 bases). Germline CDR1 is LGHNA and CDR2 is YSLEER. The CDR3 spans 14 residues. V was pared by 0 bases and J by 3 bases, with 7 bases between. In nucleotides, the CDR3 is TGCGCCAGCAGCCAAGAGAGGAGGACAGATACGCAGTATTTT. Protein: CASSQERRTDTQYF.

The chain combines TRBV29-1 with TRBJ1-1; 9 bases line up with TRBD1. CDR3 size: 12 residues. Per the germline V gene, CDR1 is SQVTM and CDR2 is ANQGSEA. Losses at the gene ends were 6 bases for V and 3 bases for J; bases not matched to a gene: 2. This chain's CDR3 is CSVDRGYTEAFF. In DNA, the CDR3 is TGCAGCGTCGACAGGGGGTACACTGAAGCTTTCTTT.

For this clonotype: A single base separates this from a much larger clone, so it may be a read error. The chain employs TRBV5-6 and TRBJ2-3; 8 positions agree with TRBD1. CDR3 length: 15 amino acids. Germline V gene data show CDR1 as SGHDT and CDR2 as YYEEEE. The chain's CDR3 is CAGSPDRVSTDTQYF. The DNA for the CDR3 is TGTGCCGGCAGCCCGGACAGGGTTAGCACAGATACGCAGTATTTT.

The rearrangement joins TRBV29-1 to TRBJ2-1; the match to TRBD2 covers 7 bases. Germline V gene lookup returns CDR1 SQVTM and CDR2 ANQGSEA. The J segment lost 0 bases and the V segment lost 3 bases, leaving 14 bases of the junction unmatched. This CDR3 spans 18 amino acids. The DNA of the CDR3 is TGCAGCGTTGAGCCCTGCGGGCTAGCGGAGGGCTCCTACAATGAGCAGTTCTTC. It translates to CSVEPCGLAEGSYNEQFF.

The chain is built from TRBV28 and TRBJ2-7; D unclear. Trimming cost V 6 bases and J 1 base, with 10 bases left between them. From germline, CDR1 is MDHEN and CDR2 SYDVKM. This CDR3 has 13 residues. CDR3 sequence reads: CASSNRVSYEQYF. In DNA, the CDR3 is TGTGCCAGCAGCAATCGAGTGTCCTACGAGCAGTACTTC.